These 3 T cell receptor beta chains share one sample of origin, sequenced in a study of T cell changes during pregnancy in multiple sclerosis. The repertoire was sequenced with immunoSEQ multiplex PCR; TCRdb's copy has only in-frame clones and lacks some. The sample lists tens of thousands of clones, 80% to 95% occurring once. This material consisted of peripheral blood, taken in the first trimester of pregnancy. These TCRs come from a female donor with multiple sclerosis, enrolled in a pregnancy study.

V and J are TRBV11-2 and TRBJ1-2; 9 nucleotides align to TRBD1. After removal of 6 bases from V and 5 bases from J, the junction contained 7 bases not matched to a gene. Germline assignment: CDR1 SGHAT and CDR2 FQNNGV. This CDR3 has 14 amino acids. CDR3 region: CASRKTGGIYGYTF. The CDR3 nucleotides are TGTGCCAGCAGGAAGACAGGGGGAATTTATGGCTACACCTTC.

This chain links TRBV18 with TRBJ2-5, with 7 bases matching TRBD2. CDR1 and CDR2 (germline): KGHSH, LQKENI. The CDR3 runs to 13 residues. J was trimmed by 3 bases and V by 2 bases; bases with no gene match: 0. The CDR3 region has the DNA TGTGCCAGCTCACCAGGACTAGAAGAGACCCAGTACTTC. It translates to CASSPGLEETQYF.

The V call is TRBV19, the J call TRBJ1-2, with D possibly being TRBD1 (5 bases). The CDR3 is 14 residues long. The V end was cut by 5 bases, the J end by 4 bases, with 14 bases between. Germline CDR1 reads LNHDA; CDR2 reads SQIVND (reference sequence). The chain's CDR3 is CASSPQGKGYGYTF. The CDR3 DNA sequence: TGTGCCAGTAGTCCCCAGGGAAAGGGCTATGGCTACACCTTC.